Below are 10 T cell receptor beta chains sequenced from a single sample in a study of blood T cell repertoires in COVID-19. TCRdb keeps only in-frame clones here, not all; method: immunoSEQ multiplex PCR. The sample carries more than 200,000 clones, 87% recorded once. What was sequenced was PBMCs or T cells enriched from blood (not recorded which). The receptors here all came from a man aged 25-45 years who had recovered from COVID-19.

The chain couples TRBV12-3 or TRBV12-4 to TRBJ1-5, with a tentative D call TRBD1 (5 bases). V lost 9 bases and J 7 bases, leaving 16 bases between the germline ends. The CDR3 covers 13 residues. CDR3 nucleotide sequence: TGTGCCAGTTGGGGGACTCACGGGCAGCCCCAGCATTTT. This sequence encodes CASWGTHGQPQHF.

The V gene is TRBV29-1, the J gene TRBJ1-1; weak D call: TRBD1 (5 bases). The CDR3 contains 12 residues. The ends were cut back, 7 bases at V and 4 bases at J, with 13 bases in the middle. The V gene's germline CDR1 is SQVTM and CDR2 ANQGSEA. The CDR3 region is CSGQRGGTEAFF. CDR3 in DNA: TGCAGCGGACAGCGAGGCGGCACTGAAGCTTTCTTT.

The J gene is TRBJ2-7, the V gene TRBV2, with D perhaps matching TRBD2 (7 bases). The germline gives CDR1 SNHLY, CDR2 FYNNEI. V was shortened by 2 bases and J by 0 bases, with 11 bases between the two germline ends. This CDR3 has 15 residues. For the CDR3, the DNA is TGTGCCAGCAGTGAAATAGGGGGGGTCTCCTACGAGCAGTACTTC. Its translation is CASSEIGGVSYEQYF. Based on the CDR3 plus reference TRBV2 and TRBJ2-7, the full variable domain is EPEVTQTPSHQVTQMGQEVILRCVPISNHLYFYWYRQILGQKVEFLVSFYNNEISEKSEIFDDQFSVERPDGSNFTLKIRSTKLEDSAMYFCASSEIGGVSYEQYFGPGTRLTVT.

A single count supports this clone. The rearrangement uses TRBV6-6 and TRBJ1-1; D ambiguous. Trimming removed 3 bases at V and 4 bases at J, with 12 bases between. The germline CDR1 and CDR2 sequences are MNHNY and SVGAGI (reference sequence). This CDR3 spans 14 amino acids. CDR3 in amino acids: CASSYIIRGTEAFF. The CDR3 DNA is TGTGCCAGCAGTTATATCATTCGGGGCACTGAAGCTTTCTTT.

The chain employs TRBV28 and TRBJ2-1; 10 nucleotides line up with TRBD2. J lost 15 bases, V lost 6 bases, and 11 bases had no gene match. This CDR3 comprises 13 residues. CDR1 is MDHEN, CDR2 SYDVKM, per germline. CDR3 loop: CASRLAGTNRLFF. In nucleotides, the CDR3 is TGTGCCAGCAGACTAGCGGGAACAAACAGATTGTTCTTC.

The rearrangement uses TRBV3-1 (or the pseudogene TRBV3-2) and TRBJ1-4, with D tentatively TRBD1 (5 bases). The CDR3 has 14 residues. With 4 bases removed from V and 8 bases from J, the gap between germline ends came to 14 bases. Germline CDR1 reads LGHDT; CDR2 reads YNNKEL (reference sequence). CDR3 DNA sequence: TGTGCCAGCAGCCCCGGGACTGCGGGGGAAAAACTGTTTTTT. Amino acids: CASSPGTAGEKLFF.

The chain recombines TRBV3-1 (or the pseudogene TRBV3-2) with TRBJ1-1; a weak D match, TRBD1 (5 bases). The CDR3 contains 14 residues. Trimming cost V 2 bases and J 11 bases, with 18 bases left between them. CDR1 and CDR2 (germline): LGHDT, YNNKEL (reference sequence). The CDR3 DNA is TGTGCCAGCAGCCAAAGCGATGGATCCCCAGGGGCTTTCTTT. This codes for CASSQSDGSPGAFF.

The chain uses TRBV5-1 and TRBJ2-1; the D gene is possibly TRBD1 (5 bases). V lost 1 base, J lost 3 bases, and 14 bases lay in between. This CDR3 comprises 16 residues. Germline V gene sequence: CDR1 SGHRS, CDR2 YFSETQ. The CDR3 nucleotides read TGCGCCAGCAGCTTGCAAGGCCTTCAGGGCTACAATGAGCAGTTCTTC. Translated, it gives CASSLQGLQGYNEQFF.

The rearrangement links TRBV24-1 to TRBJ1-1; 7 bases are a match to TRBD1. CDR1 and CDR2 from the germline V gene are KGHDR and SFDVKD. The CDR3 length is 13 residues. Unmatched junction bases numbered 4, after V lost 7 bases and J lost 3 bases. CDR3 coding DNA: TGTGCCACCAGCGGGGGACAGCACACTGAAGCTTTCTTT. It specifies CATSGGQHTEAFF.

The chain links TRBV11-1 to TRBJ2-1, with 7 bases matching TRBD1. V lost 5 bases, J lost 1 base, and 5 bases stayed unmatched. Germline V gene lookup returns CDR1 SGHAT and CDR2 FQDESV (reference sequence). CDR3 length equals 15 residues. CDR3 nucleotide sequence: TGTGCCAGCAGCCAAGACAGGGCGTCCTACAATGAGCAGTTCTTC. This sequence encodes CASSQDRASYNEQFF.